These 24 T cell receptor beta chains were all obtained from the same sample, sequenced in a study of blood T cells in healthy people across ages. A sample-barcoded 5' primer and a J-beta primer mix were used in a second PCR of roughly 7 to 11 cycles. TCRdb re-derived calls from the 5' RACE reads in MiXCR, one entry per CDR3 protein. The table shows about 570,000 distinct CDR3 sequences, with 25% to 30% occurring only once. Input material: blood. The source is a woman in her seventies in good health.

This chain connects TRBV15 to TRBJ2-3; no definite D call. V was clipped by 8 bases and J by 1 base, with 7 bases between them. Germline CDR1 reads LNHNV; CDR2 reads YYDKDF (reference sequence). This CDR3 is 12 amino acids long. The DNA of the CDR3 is TGTGCCACCTCGGTGGGCACAGATACGCAGTATTTT. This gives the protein CATSVGTDTQYF.

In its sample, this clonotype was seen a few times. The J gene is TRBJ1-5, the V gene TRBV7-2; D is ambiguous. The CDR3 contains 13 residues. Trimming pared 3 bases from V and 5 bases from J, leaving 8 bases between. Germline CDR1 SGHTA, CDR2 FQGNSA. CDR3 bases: TGTGCCAGCAGCTTCCTTGCGGATCAGCCCCAGCATTTT. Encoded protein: CASSFLADQPQHF.

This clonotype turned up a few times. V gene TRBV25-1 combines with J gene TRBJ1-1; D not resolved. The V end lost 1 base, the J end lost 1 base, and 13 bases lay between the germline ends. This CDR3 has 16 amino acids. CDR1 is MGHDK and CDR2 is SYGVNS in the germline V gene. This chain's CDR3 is CASSEFDGTANTEAFF. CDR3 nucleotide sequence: TGTGCCAGCAGTGAATTTGATGGAACGGCGAACACTGAAGCTTTCTTT.

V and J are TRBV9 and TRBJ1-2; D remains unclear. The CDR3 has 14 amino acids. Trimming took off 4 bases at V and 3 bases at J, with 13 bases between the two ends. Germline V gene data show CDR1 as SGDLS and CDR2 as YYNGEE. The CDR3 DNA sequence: TGTGCCAGCAGCCCTGCCAAACCCCACTATGGCTACACCTTC. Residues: CASSPAKPHYGYTF.

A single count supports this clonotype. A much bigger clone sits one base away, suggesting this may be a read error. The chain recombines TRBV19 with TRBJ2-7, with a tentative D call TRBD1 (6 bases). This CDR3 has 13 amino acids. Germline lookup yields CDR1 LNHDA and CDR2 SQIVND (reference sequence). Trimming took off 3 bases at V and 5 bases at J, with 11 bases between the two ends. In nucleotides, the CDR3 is TGTGCCAGTAGTATGGGGGCTAGGCACGAGCAGTACTTC. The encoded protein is CASSMGARHEQYF.

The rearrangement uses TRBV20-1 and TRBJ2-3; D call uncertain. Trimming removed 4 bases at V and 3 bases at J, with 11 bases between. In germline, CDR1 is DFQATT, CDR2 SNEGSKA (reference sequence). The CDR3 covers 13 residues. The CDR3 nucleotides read TGCAGTGCTAAAATAAAACAGACAGATACGCAGTATTTT. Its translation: CSAKIKQTDTQYF.

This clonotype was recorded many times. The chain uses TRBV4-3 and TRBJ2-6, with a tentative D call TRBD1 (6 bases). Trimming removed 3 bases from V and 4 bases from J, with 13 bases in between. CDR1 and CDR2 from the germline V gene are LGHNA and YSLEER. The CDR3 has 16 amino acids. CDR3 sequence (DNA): TGCGCCAGCAGCCACCTTACAGGGTCCGGGGCCAACGTCCTGACTTTC. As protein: CASSHLTGSGANVLTF.

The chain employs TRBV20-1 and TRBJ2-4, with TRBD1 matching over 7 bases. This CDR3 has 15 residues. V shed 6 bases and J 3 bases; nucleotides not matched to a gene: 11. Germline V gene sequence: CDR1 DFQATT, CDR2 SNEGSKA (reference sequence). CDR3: CSAANRGRNKNIQYF. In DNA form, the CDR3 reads TGCAGTGCCGCTAACAGGGGCCGAAACAAAAACATTCAGTACTTC.

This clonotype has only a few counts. CDR3 protein: CSVAGGTRDQETQYF. CDR3 nucleotides: TGCAGCGTTGCCGGGGGGACTAGGGACCAAGAGACCCAGTACTTC. This chain joins TRBV29-1 and TRBJ2-5; 8 nucleotides line up with TRBD2. Germline CDR1 reads SQVTM; CDR2 reads ANQGSEA. The trim removed 4 bases at V and 0 bases at J, leaving 7 bases unmatched. This CDR3 is built from 15 residues. Complete variable domain (other parts from reference TRBV29-1 and TRBJ2-5): SAVISQKPSRDICQRGTSLTIQCQVDSQVTMMFWYRQQPGQSLTLIATANQGSEATYESGFVIDKFPISRPNLTFSTLTVSNMSPEDSSIYLCSVAGGTRDQETQYFGPGTRLLVL.

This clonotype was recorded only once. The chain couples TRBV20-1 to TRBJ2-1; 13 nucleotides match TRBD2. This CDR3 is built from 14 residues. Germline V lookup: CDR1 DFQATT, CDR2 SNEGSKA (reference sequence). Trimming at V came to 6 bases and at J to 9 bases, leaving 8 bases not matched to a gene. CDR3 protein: CSAPTSGGATEQFF. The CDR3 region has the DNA TGCAGTGCACCCACTAGCGGGGGGGCGACTGAGCAGTTCTTC.

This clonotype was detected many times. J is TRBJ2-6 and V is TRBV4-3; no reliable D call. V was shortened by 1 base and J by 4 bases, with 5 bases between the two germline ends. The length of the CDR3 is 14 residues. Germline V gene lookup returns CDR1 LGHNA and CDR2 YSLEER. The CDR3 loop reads CASSQGAGANVLTF. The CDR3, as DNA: TGCGCCAGCAGCCAAGGGGCAGGGGCCAACGTCCTGACTTTC.

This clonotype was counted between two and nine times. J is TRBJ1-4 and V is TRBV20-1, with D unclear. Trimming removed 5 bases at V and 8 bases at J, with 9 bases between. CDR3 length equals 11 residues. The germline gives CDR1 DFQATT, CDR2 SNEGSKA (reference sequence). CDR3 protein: CSAGRAEKLFF. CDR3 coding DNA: TGCAGTGCTGGAAGGGCCGAAAAACTGTTTTTT.

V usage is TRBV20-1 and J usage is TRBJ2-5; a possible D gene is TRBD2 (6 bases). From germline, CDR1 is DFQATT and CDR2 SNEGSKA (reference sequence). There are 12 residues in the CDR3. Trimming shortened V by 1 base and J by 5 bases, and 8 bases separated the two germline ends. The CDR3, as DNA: TGCAGTGCTAGAGTTGCGGGGGAGACCCAGTACTTC. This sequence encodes CSARVAGETQYF.

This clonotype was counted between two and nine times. In DNA, the CDR3 is TGTGCCAGCAGCTTAGGGGGACTAGCTTTTGCCAAAAACATTCAGTACTTC. Protein: CASSLGGLAFAKNIQYF. This chain connects TRBV7-2 to TRBJ2-4; 9 nucleotides agree with TRBD2. Per germline, CDR1 SGHTA and CDR2 FQGNSA. The CDR3 runs 17 residues. V gave up 1 base and J gave up 1 base; unmatched junction bases: 5.

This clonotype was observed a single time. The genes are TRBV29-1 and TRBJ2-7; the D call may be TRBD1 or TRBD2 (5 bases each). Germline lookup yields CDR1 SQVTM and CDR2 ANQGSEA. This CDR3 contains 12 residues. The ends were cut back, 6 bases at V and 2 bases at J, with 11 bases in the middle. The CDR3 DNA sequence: TGCAGCGTCAGGGACGGGACCTACGAGCAGTACTTC. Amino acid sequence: CSVRDGTYEQYF.

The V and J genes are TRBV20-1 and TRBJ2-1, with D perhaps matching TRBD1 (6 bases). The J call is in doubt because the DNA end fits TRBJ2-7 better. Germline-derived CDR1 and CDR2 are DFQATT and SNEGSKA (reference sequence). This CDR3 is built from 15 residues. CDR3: CSARKNRVFEGEQYF. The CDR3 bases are TGCAGTGCTAGAAAAAACAGGGTTTTTGAGGGGGAGCAGTACTTC.

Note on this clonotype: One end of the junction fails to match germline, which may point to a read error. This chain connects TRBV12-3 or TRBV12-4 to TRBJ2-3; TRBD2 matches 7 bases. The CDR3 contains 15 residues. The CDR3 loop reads CASSLGRGRADTEYF. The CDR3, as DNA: TGTGCCAGCAGTTTGGGCAGAGGGAGGGCAGATACGGAGTATTTT.

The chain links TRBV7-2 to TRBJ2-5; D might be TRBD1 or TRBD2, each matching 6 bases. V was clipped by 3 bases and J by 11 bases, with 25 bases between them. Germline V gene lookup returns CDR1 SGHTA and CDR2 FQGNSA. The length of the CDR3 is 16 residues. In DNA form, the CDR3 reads TGTGCCAGCAGCTTGGGGGCTATCCGGGTTTGGGAGGCTCAGTACTTC. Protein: CASSLGAIRVWEAQYF.

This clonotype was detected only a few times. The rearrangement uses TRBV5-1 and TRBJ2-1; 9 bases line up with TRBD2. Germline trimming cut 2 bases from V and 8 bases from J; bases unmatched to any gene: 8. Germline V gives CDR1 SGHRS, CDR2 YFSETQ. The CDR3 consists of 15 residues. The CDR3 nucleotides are TGCGCCAGCAGCTTTGGAGGAGCGGGAGGAGATGAGCAGTTCTTC. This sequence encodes CASSFGGAGGDEQFF.

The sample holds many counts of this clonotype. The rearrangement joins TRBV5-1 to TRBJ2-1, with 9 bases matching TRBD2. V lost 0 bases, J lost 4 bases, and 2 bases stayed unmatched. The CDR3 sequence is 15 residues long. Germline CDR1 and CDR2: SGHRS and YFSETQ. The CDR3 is CASSLERGAYNEQFF. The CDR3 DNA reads TGCGCCAGCAGCTTGGAGCGGGGGGCTTACAATGAGCAGTTCTTC.

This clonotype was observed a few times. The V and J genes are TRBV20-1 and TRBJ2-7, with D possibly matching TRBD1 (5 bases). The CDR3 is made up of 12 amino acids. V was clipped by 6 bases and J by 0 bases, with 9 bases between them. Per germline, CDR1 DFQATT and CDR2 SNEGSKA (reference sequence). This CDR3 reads CSANRNSYEQYF. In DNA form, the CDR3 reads TGCAGTGCGAACAGGAACTCCTACGAGCAGTACTTC.

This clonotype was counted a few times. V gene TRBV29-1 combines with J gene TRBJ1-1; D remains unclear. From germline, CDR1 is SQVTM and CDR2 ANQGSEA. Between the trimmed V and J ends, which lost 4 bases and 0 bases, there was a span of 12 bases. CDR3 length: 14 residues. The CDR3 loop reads CSVGAGLMNTEAFF. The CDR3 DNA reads TGCAGCGTTGGGGCAGGCCTTATGAACACTGAAGCTTTCTTT.

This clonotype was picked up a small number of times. CDR3 loop: CASSQQVGSYNEQFF. CDR3 bases: TGTGCCAGCAGCCAACAAGTGGGGTCCTACAATGAGCAGTTCTTC. The V gene is TRBV14, the J gene TRBJ2-1; D not resolved. The CDR3 has 15 residues. Trimming left V 2 bases short and J 1 base short, with 9 bases between. Germline loops: CDR1 SGHDN, CDR2 FVKESK. The whole variable domain, remainder taken from reference TRBV14 and TRBJ2-1, is EAGVTQFPSHSVIEKGQTVTLRCDPISGHDNLYWYRRVMGKEIKFLLHFVKESKQDESGMPNNRFLAERTGGTYSTLKVQPAELEDSGVYFCASSQQVGSYNEQFFGPGTRLTVL.

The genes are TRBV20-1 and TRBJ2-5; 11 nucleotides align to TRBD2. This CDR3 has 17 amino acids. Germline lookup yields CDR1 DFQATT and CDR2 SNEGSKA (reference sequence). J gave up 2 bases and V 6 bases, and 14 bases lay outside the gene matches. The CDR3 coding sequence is TGCAGTGCGGCCCTAGCGGGGGGCCGAAAAATACAAGAGACCCAGTACTTC. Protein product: CSAALAGGRKIQETQYF.